The clone carrying this T cell receptor (beta chain) was detected ten times or more. Investigators prepared the TCR beta libraries by applying iRepertoire HTBI primers and Arm-PCR of CDR3 regions. TCRdb ran MiXCR on the multiplex PCR reads and lists one entry per CDR3 protein. Here the sample spans about 400,000 distinct CDR3 sequences, about 17% being singletons. Documented time point: newly diagnosed GD, antithyroid drugs for less than 3 months. Making the TCR library involved RNA that had been extracted from PBMCs. Germline CDR1 reads MNHEY; CDR2 reads SVGEGT. The CDR3 runs to 15 residues. Trimming took off 7 bases at V and 1 base at J, with 13 bases between the two ends. This sample was taken from a study of regulatory T cells in long-lasting Graves disease. Another study also made use of these data, one on T cells in Graves' hyperthyroidism and ophthalmopathy. That paper adds: The diagnostic basis comprised clinical symptoms, serum thyroxine and TRAb, thyroid ultrasound and orbital computed tomography. The study used the HTBI primer set for a first-round RT-PCR of the TCR CDR3.

The chain employs TRBV6-2 or TRBV6-3 and TRBJ1-4; TRBD1 is a possible D gene (6 bases). Material: peripheral blood mononuclear cells (PBMCs), obtained at new diagnosis, from a patient treated with antithyroid drugs. The origin of this receptor is a young woman with Graves disease. The CDR3, as DNA: TGTGCCAGCAAGGGGGGTGTGGTAACTAATGAAAAACTGTTTTTT. This codes for CASKGGVVTNEKLFF.